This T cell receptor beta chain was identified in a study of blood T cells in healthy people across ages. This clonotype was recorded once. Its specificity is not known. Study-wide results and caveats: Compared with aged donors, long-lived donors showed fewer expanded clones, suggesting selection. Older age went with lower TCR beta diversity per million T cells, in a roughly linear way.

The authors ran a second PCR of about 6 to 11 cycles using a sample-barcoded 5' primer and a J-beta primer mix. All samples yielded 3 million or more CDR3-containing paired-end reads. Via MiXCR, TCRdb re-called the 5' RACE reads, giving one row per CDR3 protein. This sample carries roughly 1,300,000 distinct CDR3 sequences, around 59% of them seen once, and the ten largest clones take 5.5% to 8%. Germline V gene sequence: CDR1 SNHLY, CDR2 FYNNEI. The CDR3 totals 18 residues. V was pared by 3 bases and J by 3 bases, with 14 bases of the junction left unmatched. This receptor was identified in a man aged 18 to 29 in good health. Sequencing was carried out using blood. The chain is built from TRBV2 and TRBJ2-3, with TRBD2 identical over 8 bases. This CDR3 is CASSDLPPGGAWTDTQYF. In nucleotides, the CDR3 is TGTGCCAGCAGTGACCTGCCTCCCGGGGGGGCCTGGACAGATACGCAGTATTTT.